This T cell receptor (beta chain) is from a study of T cell repertoires in cytomegalovirus infection (dated 2019 in TCRdb). About the investigation overall: Peptide stimulations targeted recently identified HLA-C-restricted CMV epitopes, whose presentation resists viral immunomodulation, together with well-studied HLA-B-restricted epitopes. Because public TCR beta signatures pointed to carriage of CMV infection together with the matching HLA type, the HLA type of each donor mattered for the analysis. The paper as a whole reports these results and caveats: The ex vivo response was dominated by HLA-C-restricted CMV-specific TCR beta clonotypes, which also provided the single most frequent clonotype in two of eight donors. Cumulative frequency of public TCR beta family members discriminated carriers of CMV infection plus the relevant HLA type in this cohort and an independent roughly 340-donor cohort.

Reading the germline V gene gives CDR1 LGHNT and CDR2 FRNRAP. Trimming takes 0 bases from V and 0 bases from J, and the germline ends sit 16 bases apart. The CDR3 contains 18 residues, cysteine and phenylalanine counted. Only the CDR3 part of the read is kept: 54 bases, read in frame from the first base. The reads were generated on an Illumina HiSeq 1500. Through fastp at Q25 and MiXCR, TCRdb rebuilt clones from the public reads, retaining in-frame beta chains. CDR3 protein sequences are deduplicated, and each keeps its most common genes and DNA. For this sample the table gives hundreds of thousands of distinct CDR3 sequences, of which 29% were detected only once. In total, the top ten clones hold about 19% of the sample. As concerns this clonotype: Its recognized antigen is unknown. No much larger clonotype is one base removed from it; base qualities were not supplied.

The sample's treatment or condition label, decoded: in vitro stimulation with specific CMV peptide epitopes to enrich CMV-specific T cells. This receptor was obtained from a human donor in good health (CMV status not recorded). Some clones in this sample may be carry-over from other donors' samples. The chain links TRBV12-5 with TRBJ2-3, with the D segment possibly TRBD1 or TRBD2, each aligning over 5 bases. This specimen consisted of cultured PBMCs, obtained from culture after CMV antigen stimulation. In nucleotides, the sequence is TGTGCTAGTGGTTTGGTACGTGTGAGGGGTGCTAGCACAGATACGCAGTATTTT. The translation is CASGLVRVRGASTDTQYF.